The clone carrying this TCR beta chain has a single count. What it binds is unknown. This sample is drawn from a study of OX40 agonist ivuxolimab in advanced cancers. Findings and limits, study-wide: Individuals who were partial responders at 0.1-3.0 mg/kg had clonal expansion that ranked among the lowest.

Germline V gene lookup returns CDR1 SGHDT and CDR2 YYEEEE. CDR3 length: 11 amino acids. Trimming shortened V by 3 bases and J by 6 bases, and 4 bases separated the two germline ends. Only in-frame clones appear in the TCRdb table, and some are missing; sequencing was by immunoSEQ multiplex PCR. The sample lists approximately 23,000 clones, around 85% occurring once. V usage is TRBV5-6 and J usage is TRBJ2-1; unclear D gene. The TCR sequence derives from an adult with an advanced solid tumor such as melanoma, head and neck, liver or kidney cancer. Sequenced here: CD4+ or CD8+ T cells sorted from blood, sampled in a trial of the OX40 agonist ivuxolimab. DNA for the CDR3: TGTGCCAGCAGCTCAGGCAATGAGCAGTTCTTC. It specifies CASSSGNEQFF.